The rows below give T cell receptor beta chains drawn from one sample of a study of T cells in Graves' hyperthyroidism and ophthalmopathy. TCRdb itself ran the multiplex PCR reads through MiXCR, one entry per CDR3 protein. The profile shows roughly 240,000 distinct CDR3 sequences, around 24% of them singletons. Sequencing was carried out using blood. The origin of the receptors is a woman in her thirties or forties with Graves' ophthalmopathy. The conserved cysteine and the conserved F or W are not part of the CDR3 here.

V: TRBV11-1
J: TRBJ2-7
CDR3: ASSLADSPYEQY

V: TRBV29-1
J: TRBJ2-7
CDR3: SVGEGYEQY

V: TRBV20-1
J: TRBJ1-5
CDR3: SAIRGSSGGNQPQH

V: TRBV15
J: TRBJ2-5
CDR3: ATSRTSGRGETQY

V: TRBV28
J: TRBJ2-7
CDR3: ASSSKGHEQY

V: TRBV4-1
J: TRBJ1-1
CDR3: ASSQGLRGGWAF

V: TRBV12-3/TRBV12-4
J: TRBJ2-7
CDR3: ASSLGGASGEQY

V: TRBV20-1
J: TRBJ2-7
CDR3: SARDRLAVYEQY

V: TRBV6-1
J: TRBJ2-7
CDR3: ASGRAAEQY

V: TRBV7-9
J: TRBJ1-1
CDR3: ASSSVTGLNTEAF

V: TRBV15
J: TRBJ1-2
CDR3: ATSRSPSTPPDIARFGYT

V: TRBV7-8
J: TRBJ1-1
CDR3: ASSLSGAMNTEAF

V: TRBV6-5
J: TRBJ2-5
CDR3: ASRTGRKETQY

V: TRBV2
J: TRBJ1-1
CDR3: ASSEARGNTEAF

V: TRBV2
J: TRBJ2-2
CDR3: ASREEGFTGELF

V: TRBV2
J: TRBJ2-7
CDR3: ASRYLMTGRPEQY

V: TRBV28
J: TRBJ1-5
CDR3: ASSLLGGGSQPQH

V: TRBV6-1
J: TRBJ1-1
CDR3: ASSAGRAGLNTEAF

V: TRBV30
J: TRBJ2-5
CDR3: AWSVLHQETQY

V: TRBV5-1
J: TRBJ1-1
CDR3: ASSMDTMNTEAF

V: TRBV6-1
J: TRBJ1-1
CDR3: ASREPGTGLAF

V: TRBV11-2
J: TRBJ1-2
CDR3: ASSSQPSYGYT

V: TRBV12-3/TRBV12-4
J: TRBJ1-1
CDR3: ASRGRGLNQRYTEAF

V: TRBV29-1
J: TRBJ2-7
CDR3: SVRAASYEQY

V: TRBV10-3
J: TRBJ2-7
CDR3: ATRDSIYEQY

V: TRBV28
J: TRBJ2-7
CDR3: ASSFGNPAGVSEQY

V: TRBV30
J: TRBJ2-5
CDR3: AWSPRTGGETQY

V: TRBV18
J: TRBJ1-6
CDR3: ASSPTGERFSPLH

V: TRBV18
J: TRBJ1-3
CDR3: ASSPPTGFSGNTIY

V: TRBV5-6
J: TRBJ2-5
CDR3: ASSWGGTQETQY

V: TRBV5-1
J: TRBJ1-1
CDR3: ASSLGGFSTEAF

V: TRBV29-1
J: TRBJ2-7
CDR3: SVEAVVGSGDAFQQY

V: TRBV24-1
J: TRBJ2-5
CDR3: ATSDPLIQETQY

V: TRBV29-1
J: TRBJ2-7
CDR3: SVVGGLAEEAYEQY

V: TRBV6-1
J: TRBJ2-3
CDR3: ASNGLAGDTDTQY

V: TRBV27
J: TRBJ2-2
CDR3: ASSTLGAGEGTGELF

V: TRBV12-3/TRBV12-4
J: TRBJ2-3
CDR3: ASSWRVGSDTQY

V: TRBV15
J: TRBJ2-7
CDR3: ATSRNSGDPEDEQY

V: TRBV15
J: TRBJ2-7
CDR3: ATSRDLPGNYEQY

V: TRBV6-1
J: TRBJ2-7
CDR3: ASSIEGGMSEQY

V: TRBV3-1
J: TRBJ1-3
CDR3: ASSQGGAGNTIY

V: TRBV12-5
J: TRBJ2-7
CDR3: ASGLDSYEQY

V: TRBV12-3/TRBV12-4
J: TRBJ1-1
CDR3: ASSNYMNTEAF

V: TRBV7-2
J: TRBJ2-5
CDR3: ASSLGQTFQETQY

V: TRBV29-1
J: TRBJ2-2
CDR3: SALRPTGELF

V: TRBV25-1
J: TRBJ2-5
CDR3: ASSADAMKETQY

V: TRBV27
J: TRBJ1-5
CDR3: ASSLWGNQPQH

V: TRBV2
J: TRBJ2-2
CDR3: ASRKQGASTGELF

V: TRBV12-3/TRBV12-4
J: TRBJ2-7
CDR3: ASSLLQGDEQY

V: TRBV7-8
J: TRBJ1-5
CDR3: ASSLAPGLVDQPQH

V: TRBV6-2/TRBV6-3
J: TRBJ2-3
CDR3: ASSSGSRRILSTDTQY

V: TRBV6-1
J: TRBJ2-7
CDR3: ASSGLAGGIYEQY

V: TRBV28
J: TRBJ1-6
CDR3: ASRFGGDNSPLH